Following are 10 T cell receptor beta chains from one sample sequenced in a study of blood T cell repertoires in COVID-19. Method: immunoSEQ multiplex PCR; TCRdb's copy keeps in-frame clones and lacks some. Altogether about 160,000 clones are present, 75% to 90% being singletons, with the ten largest covering roughly 9.2%. Specimen: peripheral blood. The receptors come from a woman of 80 years or more with active or convalescent COVID-19.

The genes are TRBV3-1 (or the pseudogene TRBV3-2) and TRBJ1-2; D remains ambiguous. CDR1 and CDR2 (germline): LGHDT, YNNKEL (reference sequence). The CDR3 totals 14 residues. V shed 1 base and J shed 2 bases, with 8 bases lying between them. DNA of the CDR3: TGTGCCAGCAGCCAAGGAAGACTCAACTATGGCTACACCTTC. The encoded protein is CASSQGRLNYGYTF.

This chain links TRBV5-4 with TRBJ1-2; D remains unclear. This CDR3 is 15 amino acids long. Germline assignment: CDR1 SGHNT and CDR2 YYREEE (reference sequence). V was clipped by 0 bases and J by 2 bases, with 11 bases between them. CDR3 DNA sequence: TGTGCCAGCAGCTTGGTTTTTGGCCAGAACTATGGCTACACCTTC. Encoded protein: CASSLVFGQNYGYTF.

The rearrangement joins TRBV4-1 to TRBJ1-1; D uncertain. Germline lookup yields CDR1 MGHRA and CDR2 YSYEKL. The CDR3 sequence is 15 residues long. Trimming shortened V by 0 bases and J by 0 bases, and 8 bases separated the two germline ends. Here the CDR3 DNA reads TGCGCCAGCAGCCAAGAACAGACTATGAACACTGAAGCTTTCTTT. Its protein product is CASSQEQTMNTEAFF.

The chain combines TRBV5-1 with TRBJ1-1, with unresolved D. CDR3 size: 14 residues. Germline assignment: CDR1 SGHRS and CDR2 YFSETQ. Trimming left V 0 bases short and J 3 bases short, with 9 bases between. CDR3 nucleotides: TGCGCCAGCAGCTTGGCCACCCAGGACACTGAAGCTTTCTTT. It specifies CASSLATQDTEAFF. The full variable domain, rest sourced from reference TRBV5-1 and TRBJ1-1, is KAGVTQTPRYLIKTRGQQVTLSCSPISGHRSVSWYQQTPGQGLQFLFEYFSETQRNKGNFPGRFSGRQFSNSRSEMNVSTLELGDSALYLCASSLATQDTEAFFGQGTRLTVV.

The V and J genes are TRBV23-1 and TRBJ1-2; D remains ambiguous. TRBV23-1 is reported as an ORF; its role is uncertain. V lost 0 bases and J lost 6, with 11 bases in between. The CDR3 sequence is 14 residues long. CDR3 DNA: TGCGCCAGCAGTCAATCGGGTCACAGAAATGGCTACACCTTC. It yields the protein CASSQSGHRNGYTF.

The chain has TRBV6-5 and TRBJ1-2; 8 nucleotides align to TRBD1. The germline V gene has CDR1 MNHEY and CDR2 SVGAGI. V shed 5 bases, J shed 4 bases, and the junction held 9 bases outside the gene matches. CDR3 length: 15 amino acids. The CDR3 region is CASSRTGSIPYGYTF. The CDR3 DNA reads as TGTGCCAGCAGTCGGACAGGGAGCATCCCCTATGGCTACACCTTC.

J is TRBJ1-3 and V is TRBV25-1; D unresolved. The germline V and J ends were trimmed by 1 base and 4 bases, with 14 bases remaining between them. Germline lookup yields CDR1 MGHDK and CDR2 SYGVNS. The CDR3 contains 16 residues. The CDR3 loop is CASSEFRGRRGNTIYF. The CDR3 bases are TGTGCCAGCAGTGAATTTCGGGGAAGGAGGGGAAACACCATATATTTT.

The chain is built from TRBV6-1 and TRBJ2-3, with 10 bases matching TRBD2. CDR3 length: 18 residues. V shed 1 base and J 4 bases; nucleotides not matched to a gene: 11. Germline-derived CDR1 and CDR2 are MNHNS and SASEGT. The chain's CDR3 is CASSEGTGSGGASDTQYF. The CDR3 nucleotides read TGTGCCAGCAGTGAAGGGACGGGCAGCGGGGGGGCCTCAGATACGCAGTATTTT.

V is TRBV5-1 and J is TRBJ1-5; 8 bases line up with TRBD1. Per the germline V gene, CDR1 is SGHRS and CDR2 is YFSETQ. The CDR3 contains 17 residues. V lost 4 bases, J lost 0 bases, and 9 bases stayed unmatched. The CDR3 DNA sequence: TGCGCCAGCAGCCCCGGACAGGGAACTAATAGCAATCAGCCCCAGCATTTT. Encoded protein: CASSPGQGTNSNQPQHF. Using reference TRBV5-1 and TRBJ1-5 for the parts outside the CDR3, the full variable domain is KAGVTQTPRYLIKTRGQQVTLSCSPISGHRSVSWYQQTPGQGLQFLFEYFSETQRNKGNFPGRFSGRQFSNSRSEMNVSTLELGDSALYLCASSPGQGTNSNQPQHFGDGTRLSIL.

The chain recombines TRBV9 with TRBJ2-2; 8 bases match TRBD2. CDR3 length: 14 amino acids. V lost 6 bases, J lost 6 bases, and 7 bases stayed unmatched. Germline V gene data show CDR1 as SGDLS and CDR2 as YYNGEE. The chain's CDR3 is CASKRAGGAGELFF. CDR3 in DNA: TGTGCCAGCAAGAGGGCGGGGGGAGCCGGGGAGCTGTTTTTT.